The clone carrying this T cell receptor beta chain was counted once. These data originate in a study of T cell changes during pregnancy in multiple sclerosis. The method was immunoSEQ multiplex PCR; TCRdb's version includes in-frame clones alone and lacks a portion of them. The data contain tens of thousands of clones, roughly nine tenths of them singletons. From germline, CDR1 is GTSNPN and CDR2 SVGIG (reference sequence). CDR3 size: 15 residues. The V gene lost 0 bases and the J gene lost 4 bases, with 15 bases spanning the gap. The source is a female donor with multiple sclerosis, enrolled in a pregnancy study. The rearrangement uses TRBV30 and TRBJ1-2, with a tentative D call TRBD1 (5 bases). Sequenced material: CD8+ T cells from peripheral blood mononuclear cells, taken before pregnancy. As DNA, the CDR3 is TGTGCCTGGAGTGTACCCTGGGGACTTATCTATGGCTACACCTTC. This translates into CAWSVPWGLIYGYTF.